Presented here are 17 T cell receptor beta chains from one specimen sequenced in a study of T cells after yellow fever vaccination. Each CDR3 protein is one row after TCRdb ran MiXCR on the 5' RACE reads. The sample lists 200,000 to 300,000 distinct CDR3 sequences; over 10% were seen once. Sequences were derived from CD4+ T cells sorted from PBMCs, sampled 45 days after the yellow fever booster vaccination. The source is a man aged 30 to 45 who received the YFV17D yellow fever vaccine.

This clonotype was detected a few times. The genes are TRBV5-5 and TRBJ1-1, with D unresolved. Germline V CDR1 and CDR2: SGHKS, YYEKEE (reference sequence). This CDR3 has 15 residues. With 0 bases removed from V and 8 bases from J, the gap between germline ends came to 17 bases. CDR3 sequence reads: CASSLERLEHGEAFF. The CDR3, as DNA: TGTGCCAGCAGCTTGGAGAGACTAGAGCACGGCGAAGCTTTCTTT.

This clonotype was observed a few times. The V call is TRBV5-1, the J call TRBJ2-1; the match to TRBD2 covers 11 bases. Per the germline V gene, CDR1 is SGHRS and CDR2 is YFSETQ. The length of the CDR3 is 15 residues. V gave up 4 bases and J gave up 15 bases; unmatched junction bases: 15. The CDR3 region is CASSLPGLAGGDRFF. CDR3 sequence (DNA): TGCGCCAGCAGCCTACCGGGGCTAGCGGGAGGTGATCGGTTCTTC.

Only a few counts were recorded for this clonotype. The chain joins TRBV27 to TRBJ2-3; TRBD1 is a possible D gene (6 bases). V shed 1 base and J shed 4 bases, with 12 bases lying between them. The CDR3 length is 15 residues. Germline CDR1 and CDR2: MNHEY and SMNVEV (reference sequence). In DNA, the CDR3 is TGTGCCAGCAGTTTATGGGGGCGCGTCCCAGATACGCAGTATTTT. Amino acids: CASSLWGRVPDTQYF.

This clonotype was detected a few times. The CDR3 bases are TGTGCCGCCGGGGACACCGGCTACGAGCAGTACTTC. Encoded protein: CAAGDTGYEQYF. The rearrangement joins TRBV6-1 to TRBJ2-7; D may be TRBD1 (6 bases). Trimming cost V 11 bases and J 3 bases, with 14 bases left between them. Germline loops: CDR1 MNHNS, CDR2 SASEGT. The CDR3 extends over 12 amino acids.

The chain has TRBV7-2 and TRBJ2-3; D call uncertain. This CDR3 comprises 14 residues. Germline V gene sequence: CDR1 SGHTA, CDR2 FQGNSA. V lost 10 bases, J lost 2 bases, and 16 bases lay in between. As DNA, the CDR3 is TGTGCCACAGCTAGGGTCCCGCTCACAGATACGCAGTATTTT. Its protein product is CATARVPLTDTQYF.

The J gene is TRBJ2-7, the V gene TRBV11-1; TRBD1 matches at 10 bases. CDR1 is SGHAT and CDR2 is FQDESV in the germline V gene (reference sequence). V was clipped by 8 bases and J by 2 bases; unmatched bases: 3. CDR3 size: 13 residues. CDR3 amino acids: CASWGTGAYEQYF. For the CDR3, the DNA is TGTGCCAGCTGGGGGACAGGGGCCTACGAGCAGTACTTC.

This clonotype was detected many times. The rearrangement links TRBV6-2 or TRBV6-3 to TRBJ1-5; tentative D call: TRBD1 (5 bases). V was clipped by 3 bases and J by 2 bases, with 11 bases between them. CDR1 is MNHEY, CDR2 SVGEGT, per germline. This CDR3 has 15 amino acids. CDR3: CASSYSGGGNQPQHF. As DNA, the CDR3 is TGTGCCAGCAGTTATTCGGGGGGGGGCAATCAGCCCCAGCATTTT.

This chain joins TRBV5-1 and TRBJ2-7, with 9 bases that match TRBD1. J lost 1 base, V lost 4 bases, and 9 bases had no gene match. CDR1 SGHRS and CDR2 YFSETQ come from the germline V gene. This CDR3 spans 16 amino acids. This chain's CDR3 is CASSGGRGTGSYEQYF. CDR3 coding DNA: TGCGCCAGCAGCGGAGGACGCGGGACAGGGTCCTACGAGCAGTACTTC.

The V gene is TRBV24-1, the J gene TRBJ1-1; TRBD1 agrees at 8 bases. This CDR3 is built from 15 residues. CDR1 and CDR2 (germline): KGHDR, SFDVKD. V lost 4 bases, J lost 5 bases, and 8 bases stayed unmatched. CDR3 sequence: CATSDHRTGKTEAFF. The CDR3 coding sequence is TGTGCCACCAGTGACCACAGGACAGGGAAGACTGAAGCTTTCTTT.

This clonotype was counted only a few times. This chain links TRBV6-2 or TRBV6-3 with TRBJ2-4, with a tentative D call TRBD2 (5 bases). V lost 6 bases and J lost 3, with 18 bases in between. The CDR3 is 16 residues long. In germline, CDR1 is MNHEY, CDR2 SVGEGT. The CDR3 here is CASSPIGRAVKNIQYF. CDR3 coding DNA: TGTGCCAGCAGCCCCATAGGGAGAGCCGTCAAAAACATTCAGTACTTC.

This chain links TRBV7-2 with TRBJ2-5; tentative D call: TRBD1 (6 bases). V was clipped by 3 bases and J by 7 bases, with 15 bases between them. The CDR3 is 14 amino acids. CDR1 SGHTA and CDR2 FQGNSA come from the germline V gene. In nucleotides, the CDR3 is TGTGCCAGCAGCTTTGAGGACAGCCCGGTGACCCAGTACTTC. Encoded protein: CASSFEDSPVTQYF. Full variable domain (remainder filled in from reference TRBV7-2 and TRBJ2-5): GAGVSQSPSNKVTEKGKDVELRCDPISGHTALYWYRQSLGQGLEFLIYFQGNSAPDKSGLPSDRFSAERTGGSVSTLTIQRTQQEDSAVYLCASSFEDSPVTQYFGPGTRLLVL.

The rearrangement links TRBV20-1 to TRBJ1-1; the D is unclear. The CDR3 extends over 13 amino acids. The germline CDR1 and CDR2 sequences are DFQATT and SNEGSKA (reference sequence). V lost 1 base to trimming and J lost 7 bases, with 13 bases between them. The chain's CDR3 is CSARVLLLGEAFF. CDR3 DNA: TGCAGTGCTAGAGTTCTACTGCTAGGTGAAGCTTTCTTT.

This clonotype has more than one count but fewer than ten. CDR3 in amino acids: CASSIQGTGEQFF. CDR3 DNA sequence: TGTGCCAGCAGTATACAGGGAACCGGTGAGCAGTTCTTC. The J gene is TRBJ2-1, the V gene TRBV12-3 or TRBV12-4; tentative D call: TRBD1 (6 bases). CDR3 length: 13 amino acids. Trimming took off 5 bases at V and 9 bases at J, with 14 bases between the two ends.

This clonotype was seen more than once but under ten times. The chain has TRBV28 and TRBJ2-2; tentatively, D is TRBD1 (6 bases). Trimming cost V 11 bases and J 7 bases, with 20 bases left between them. CDR3 length: 14 residues. Germline values: CDR1 MDHEN, CDR2 SYDVKM. CDR3 loop: CASLGARGNGELFF. In DNA form, the CDR3 reads TGTGCCTCACTGGGGGCCAGAGGGAACGGGGAGCTGTTTTTT.

This clonotype was picked up one time. The chain links TRBV12-3 or TRBV12-4 to TRBJ2-3; 10 nucleotides agree with TRBD1. The J segment lost 4 bases and the V segment lost 5 bases, leaving 9 bases of the junction unmatched. CDR3 length equals 16 residues. Here the CDR3 DNA reads TGTGCCAGCAGTACCGGGACAGGGGAATGGGCAGATACGCAGTATTTT. Translating gives CASSTGTGEWADTQYF.

This clonotype turned up a few times. The chain carries TRBV29-1 and TRBJ2-7, with D possibly TRBD1 on 5 matching bases. The CDR3 has 11 amino acids. Germline-derived CDR1 and CDR2 are SQVTM and ANQGSEA. Trimming removed 6 bases from V and 2 bases from J, with 8 bases in between. The CDR3 sequence is CSVATAYEQYF. As DNA, the CDR3 is TGCAGCGTGGCGACAGCCTACGAGCAGTACTTC.

This clonotype has a handful of counts. V gene TRBV28 combines with J gene TRBJ2-3; a possible D gene is TRBD1 (5 bases). V lost 5 bases and J lost 5, with 11 bases in between. Germline CDR1 is MDHEN and CDR2 is SYDVKM. The CDR3 is 13 amino acids. The chain's CDR3 is CASSGQDIDTQYF. DNA for the CDR3: TGTGCCAGCAGTGGACAAGACATAGATACGCAGTATTTT.